This T cell receptor (beta chain) comes out of a study of blood T cell repertoires in COVID-19 (dated by TCRdb to 2018 to 2021). About the full investigation: The collaborator samples originated in the United States, Italy and Spain and spanned the acute and convalescent phases of COVID-19. The samples were drawn from the first 160 participants of the ongoing ImmuneRACE study and from 1,200 or so subjects provided by 6 global collaborators. Sample metadata almost always included a de-identified subject ID, COVID-19 status, age in years and sex. The dataset comprised deeply sampled blood TCRbeta repertoires from subjects exposed to, actively infected with, or recovered from COVID-19. The prospective study material was composed of cDNA or gDNA derived from T cells, B-cell-depleted T cells, or PBMCs. The repertoires were released in a freely available public database intended as a resource for research on the immune response to SARS-CoV-2. HLA class I and class II types, where available, came from metadata supplied by the sample provider rather than from assay-based typing.

According to the germline V gene, CDR1 reads MDHEN and CDR2 reads SYDVKM. The CDR3 measures 16 amino acids from cysteine to phenylalanine. Solely the CDR3 DNA is kept, with 48 bases framed from the first base. The germline V and J ends show losses of 4 bases and 2 bases respectively, and no gene match explains 6 bases of the junction. About this clone: Its specific antigen is unknown. No much larger clone is present one base from it, and per-base qualities are unavailable.

Participants in the prospective study were aged about 18 to 95 years, lived in approximately 26 United States geographic areas, and enrolled through a virtual design. In the prospective study, cohorts were assigned on the basis of participant-reported clinical history obtained from a screening survey and a study questionnaire. Exposed participants were defined as having been in contact with someone with a PCR-confirmed or clinician-diagnosed COVID-19 case within 2 weeks of study entry. In the prospective study, mobile phlebotomists collected whole blood, serum and a nasopharyngeal or oropharyngeal swab from each participant. Over a roughly two-month period, participants in the prospective study had the option of providing additional blood draws and questionnaires. Prospective study blood samples were shipped either frozen or at room temperature before DNA extraction. The immunoSEQ Assay, a bias-controlled multiplex PCR, was used to amplify TCRbeta CDR3 regions from genomic DNA. As for the authors' bioinformatics: Nucleated cell counts per sample were estimated from amplification of reference gene primers within the assay. To quantify the absolute abundance of each unique TCRbeta CDR3 rearrangement, sequence reads were collapsed and filtered. For each sample, productive Simpson clonality was calculated as the square root of Simpson's diversity index over productive rearrangements. TCRdb mirrors the immuneACCESS table, restricted to in-frame sequences. Some clones are absent from its copies; in checked studies, under half trace to an unresolved V gene, and the reason for the others is unknown. V and J calls and clone size are given by that table; D and trimming were obtained from the DNA. The sample has roughly 380,000 clones on record, 85% to 90% of them singletons. 1% of the sample lies in the top ten.

Overall study outcomes, separate from this receptor: How much clinical and demographic metadata was included differed by source and by participant, and the metadata was provided uncurated.

The receptor's source is a woman in her twenties or thirties who had been exposed to COVID-19. The sequence is built from TRBV28 and TRBJ2-5, and TRBD2 aligns with 11 junction nucleotides. Sample: PBMCs or T cells enriched from blood (not recorded which). The bases are TGTGCCAGCAGTTCCGGGACTAGCGGACAACAAGAGACCCAGTACTTC. Its protein product is CASSSGTSGQQETQYF.